This T cell receptor (beta chain) was sequenced during a study of T cells expressing NK-cell markers. TCRdb reanalyzed the 5' RACE reads, giving one entry per CDR3 protein sequence and no DNA. Here the sample table reports some 440,000 distinct CDR3 sequences. CDR1 is DFQATT, CDR2 SNEGSKA, per germline (reference sequence). This CDR3 is 17 amino acids long. The rearrangement joins TRBV20-1 to TRBJ1-5; TCRdb gives TRBD1 as the D gene, but with no DNA this cannot be confirmed. The sequencing input was blood T cells: a sorted CD56 or NKG2C T cell subset, CD4+ or CD8+ T cells, or bulk PBMC T cells (not recorded which). This TCR came from a woman in her forties or fifties in good health. The CDR3 spells CSARDQDRGYSNQPQHF.